This T cell receptor (beta chain) was captured in a study of cytomegalovirus exposure and HLA in healthy donors (TCRdb year 2017). Looking at the study overall: An earlier analysis of some 600 of the donors reported approximately 300 Gb of sequence data and 117 million unique TCR beta sequences obtained from about 170 million T cells. An early release that covered several hundred HLA-typed donors contained approximately 300 gigabases of sequencing data and 80 million or so unique TCR sequences. Of the roughly 400 genotyped donors, over 65% fell in the genetic ancestry cluster associated with self-reported Caucasian donors. The study aimed to test whether cataloging public T cell receptors could reveal signatures of past pathogen exposure. The study used immunosequencing to profile the T cell repertoires of under 700 subjects and linked those repertoires to cytomegalovirus serostatus. Besides the first cohort of roughly 700 subjects, a separate validation cohort made up of 120 different subjects was used. High-throughput TCR immunosequencing, statistical association of individual TCRs with disease status, and machine learning were combined to predict cytomegalovirus infection status. To study patterns of TCR occurrence, a later analysis re-analyzed previously published TCR beta repertoires from 500 to 850 donors and added high-resolution HLA genotyping. In the later analysis, no new phenotypic data were used to find candidate immune exposures; instead, reliance was placed on TCR beta sequences and their occurrence across donors. To decide whether each TCR beta V gene segment behaved as functional or pseudogenic, an earlier analysis of some 540 of the donors relied on high-throughput TCR beta sequencing. Alongside the repertoire data, information on donor age, sex, ethnicity and CMV serostatus was compiled. A later genetic analysis used genome-wide SNP genotypes for 398 of the 666 donors, treating that subset as a discovery cohort. All discovery cohort repertoires had been generated on a single sequencing platform. Class I and class II HLA loci were covered by the typing at four-digit resolution. Typing coverage varied by locus: about 620-630 donors for A, B, C, DRB1 and DQB1; about 520 for DQA1; around 570 for DPA1; approximately 450 for DPB1. Four to six DR-DQ haplotypes were handled as single units for association and clustering because linkage in the cohort was strong. On average, 235,054 unique TCR beta nucleotide sequences were sequenced per donor among some 420 genotyped donors of the cohort, with roughly 18% of those sequences being non-productive. Study-wide conclusions, independent of this receptor: The classifier was reported to diagnose cytomegalovirus status with high specificity and sensitivity in both the original and validation cohorts. Around 16 rarely observed V segments, including chromosome 9 orphons, were excluded from the earlier analysis of almost 600 of the donors because counts were too low. The presence/absence analyses assumed that sequencing depth was roughly uniform across donors, and that assumption may not be true. A cluster of highly shared sequence variants was judged likely to be a technical artifact of the sequencing pipeline. In this cohort, only TCR beta chains were sequenced, and detectable features were limited by the absence of alpha or paired-chain data. In a later genetic analysis, a missense DCLRE1C variant was associated with V-gene and J-gene trimming of TCR beta chains, and the association was replicated in an independent cohort. Specific HLA alleles were associated with some 15,000 TCR beta sequences at a false discovery rate of 0.05 in a later analysis. Some IMGT-functional V segments, including TRBV6-2 and TRBV6-3, could not be told apart with the 87-base-pair reads, so those segments were excluded. Several of the top co-occurrence clusters appeared to be linked to parvovirus B19, influenza, CMV and Epstein-Barr virus, according to a later analysis. A later genetic analysis reported fewer N-insertions in productive TCRs among donors in an Asian-associated ancestry cluster than the roughly 640-donor mean. For the cohort, immune exposure information was limited to CMV serostatus. An earlier analysis of approximately 590 of the donors showed that most TCR beta V segments appeared in productive rearrangements either about 90% or about 30% of the time, which broadly matched IMGT annotations. In a later analysis, the rate of TCR association differed among HLA loci, with DRB1 alleles having the most associated TCRs and HLA-C alleles having the fewest. The study gave a list of around 170 TCR beta chains associated with cytomegalovirus. The authors suggested that the approach could potentially be extended to other disease states and immunological phenotypes. A further reported finding was that TCR beta sequences accurately predicted the HLA-A and HLA-B alleles for most subjects in the first cohort. When HLA alleles, especially DR and DQ, strongly co-occurred, TCR associations were difficult to assign to individual alleles. A later analysis found that HLA-associated TCR beta chains were more clonally expanded and had lower generation probabilities than equally common non-associated chains. According to a later analysis, most CMV-associated TCR beta chains appeared to be HLA-restricted, and the HLA associations seemed to be driven largely by CMV exposure. A few of the identified cytomegalovirus-associated TCR beta chains were confirmed in vitro to be specific for cytomegalovirus antigens. Correlated functional status among segregating V segments might be attributable to linkage disequilibrium, but an unknown experimental factor could not be ruled out. Most TCR sequences were seen in very few donors, while some public TCRs were found in many individuals. HLA typing was unavailable for some donors at each locus, so association tests used only the typed subset.

With regard to this clone: Its binding antigen is unknown. No base quality information exists; no much larger clone differs at one position.

The cohort comprised fewer than 700 healthy bone marrow donors. At the time of sampling, all cohort members were nominally healthy, though unrecorded immune exposures were likely present. The donor was CMV seropositive and belonged to the group of about 290 seropositive cohort members. Every donor gave a peripheral blood sample, and the peripheral blood mononuclear cells from that sample were used for TCR beta sequencing. The Qiagen DNeasy Blood Extraction Kit was used to extract genomic DNA from the blood cell samples. V lost 2 bases and J lost 5 bases; the stretch between them is 16 bases long. Inclusive of the bounding cysteine and phenylalanine, the CDR3 is 15 residues long. Kept here is only the CDR3 DNA, which spans 45 bases and is read in frame from base 1. CDR1 and CDR2 are read off the germline V gene as SGDLS and YYNGEE. Libraries were made using the immunoSEQ multiplex PCR assay. A mixture of 60 forward primers for TCR Vbeta segments and 13 reverse primers for TCR Jbeta segments was used in the multiplex PCR. The CDR3 region of rearranged TCR beta genes was amplified from genomic DNA with a multiplex PCR assay. The amplified TCR beta libraries were sequenced on the Illumina HiSeq System as 87-base-pair reads. Per the original workflow: A later analysis counted approximately 84 million unique TCR beta chains across the 666 repertoires, and approximately 11 million of these chains were shared by at least two donors. To remove PCR and sequencing errors, raw reads were error-corrected and collapsed into unique sequences using a nearest-neighbor algorithm that merged closely related sequences. CDR3 sequences were aligned to IMGT reference sequences to assign V, D and J gene segments. For a sequence to be retained, a match of at least six nucleotides to both a V gene segment and a J gene segment was required. A rearrangement was called productive if the CDR3 had no stop codons and remained in frame with V and J, and every other rearrangement was called non-productive. Following IMGT convention, CDR3 was defined as the stretch from the second conserved V-encoded cysteine up to the conserved J-encoded phenylalanine. The earlier analysis of about 560 of the donors excluded any sequence lacking an unambiguous match to a single V gene segment. An earlier analysis of 500 to 600 of the donors classified V segments as functional when productive rearrangements were above 56.7% and as segregating when the standard deviation between donors was above 5%. A statistical classification framework was developed to diagnose cytomegalovirus status using the catalog of TCR beta chain sequences. In a later analysis, TCR nucleotide sequences were compared against IMGT/GENE-DB human TR gene sequences so that V and J genes could be assigned. In a later analysis, CDR3 sequences and most-parsimonious VDJ recombination scenarios were assigned using the TCRdist pipeline. In a later analysis, each TCR beta chain was defined by its CDR3 amino acid sequence together with its V-gene family, and reads lacking a unique V-gene family were excluded. As a way to deal with suspected cross-contamination and a sequencing artifact, a later analysis dropped 450 to 600 nucleotide sequences that were highly shared and had low generation probability. In a later analysis, a clonal expansion index for each public chain was calculated from normalized within-repertoire ranks of inferred template counts. Generation probabilities in a later analysis came from a VDJ recombination model fitted to out-of-frame rearrangements, and those results were checked against IGoR. Hypergeometric tests were used in a later analysis to score TCR-TCR, TCR-HLA and TCR-CMV co-occurrence, with a repertoire-size bias correction applied to the TCR pairs. In a later analysis, false discovery rates were estimated by permuting HLA or CMV assignments 20 times. A later analysis grouped co-occurring TCRs with DBSCAN, adding TCRdist sequence similarity when clustering within HLA-allele-positive subsets. Repertoires with fewer than 30,000 or more than 120,000 public chains were left out of co-occurrence clustering, as were a handful of repertoires with anomalous nucleotide sharing. Drawn from immuneACCESS, this table holds only the in-frame rearrangements with V and J called that TCRdb kept. Clones are partly lost; checked studies trace under half to an unresolved V gene and leave the rest unexplained. V and J calls and clone size follow that table, whereas D and trimming were derived from the DNA. This sample is represented by roughly 200,000 clones; roughly four fifths of them were singletons. The ten largest clones take up 3.4% of the sample.

Source material: PBMCs. The TCR originated in a man between 35 and 55 years old in good health and CMV-seropositive. The sequence links TRBV9 to TRBJ1-1; the best D guess is TRBD1, with 5 bases matching. The nucleotide sequence is TGTGCCAGCAGCGTGGGGGTCGCGGGGCAGACTGAAGCTTTCTTT. Translated, this is CASSVGVAGQTEAFF.